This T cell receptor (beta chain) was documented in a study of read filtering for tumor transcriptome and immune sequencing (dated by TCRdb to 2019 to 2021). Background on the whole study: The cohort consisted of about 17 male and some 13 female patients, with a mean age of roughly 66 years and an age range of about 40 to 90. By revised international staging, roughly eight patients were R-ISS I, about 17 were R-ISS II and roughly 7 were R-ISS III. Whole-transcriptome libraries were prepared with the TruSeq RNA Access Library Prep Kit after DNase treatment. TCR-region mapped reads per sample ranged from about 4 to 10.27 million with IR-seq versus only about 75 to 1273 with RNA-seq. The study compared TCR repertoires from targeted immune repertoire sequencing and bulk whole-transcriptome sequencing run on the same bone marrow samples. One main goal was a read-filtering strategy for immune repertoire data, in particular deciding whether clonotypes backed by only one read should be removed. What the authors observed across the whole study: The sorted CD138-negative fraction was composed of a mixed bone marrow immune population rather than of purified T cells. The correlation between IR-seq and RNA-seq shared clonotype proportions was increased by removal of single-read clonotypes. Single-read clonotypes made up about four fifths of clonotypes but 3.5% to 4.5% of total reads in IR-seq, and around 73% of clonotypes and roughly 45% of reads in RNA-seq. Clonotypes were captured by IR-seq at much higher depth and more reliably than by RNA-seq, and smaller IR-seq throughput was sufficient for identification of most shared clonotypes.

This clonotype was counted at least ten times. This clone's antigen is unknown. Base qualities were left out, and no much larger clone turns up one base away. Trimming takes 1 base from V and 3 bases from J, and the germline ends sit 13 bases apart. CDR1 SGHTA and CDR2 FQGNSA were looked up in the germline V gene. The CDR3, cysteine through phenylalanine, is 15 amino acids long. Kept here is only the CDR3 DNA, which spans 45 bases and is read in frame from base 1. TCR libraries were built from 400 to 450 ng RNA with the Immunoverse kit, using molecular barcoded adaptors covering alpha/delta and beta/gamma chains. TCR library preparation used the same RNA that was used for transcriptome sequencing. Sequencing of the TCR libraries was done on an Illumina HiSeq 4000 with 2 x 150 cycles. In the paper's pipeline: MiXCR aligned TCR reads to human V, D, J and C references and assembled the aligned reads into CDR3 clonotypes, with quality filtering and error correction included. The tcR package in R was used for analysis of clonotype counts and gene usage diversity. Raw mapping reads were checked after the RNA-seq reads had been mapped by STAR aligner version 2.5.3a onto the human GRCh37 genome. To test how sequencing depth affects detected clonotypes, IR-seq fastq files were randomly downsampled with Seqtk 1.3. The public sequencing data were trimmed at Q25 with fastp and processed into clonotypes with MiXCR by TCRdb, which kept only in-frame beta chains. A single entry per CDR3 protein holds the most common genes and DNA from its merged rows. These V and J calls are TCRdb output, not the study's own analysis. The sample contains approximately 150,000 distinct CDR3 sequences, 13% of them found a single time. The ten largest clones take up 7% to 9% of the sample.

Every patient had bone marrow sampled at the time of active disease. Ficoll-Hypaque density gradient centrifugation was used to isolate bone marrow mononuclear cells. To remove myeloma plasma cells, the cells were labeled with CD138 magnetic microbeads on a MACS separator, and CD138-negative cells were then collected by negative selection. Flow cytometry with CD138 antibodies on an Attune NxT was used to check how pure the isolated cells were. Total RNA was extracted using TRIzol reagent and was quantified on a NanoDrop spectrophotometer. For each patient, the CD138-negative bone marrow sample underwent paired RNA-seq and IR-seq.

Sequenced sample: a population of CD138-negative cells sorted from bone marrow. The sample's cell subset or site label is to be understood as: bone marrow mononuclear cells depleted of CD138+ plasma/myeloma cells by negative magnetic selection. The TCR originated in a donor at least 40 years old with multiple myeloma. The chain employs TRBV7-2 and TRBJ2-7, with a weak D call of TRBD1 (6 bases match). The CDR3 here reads CASSLGTDTFYEQYF. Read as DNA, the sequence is TGTGCCAGCAGCTTAGGGACAGATACCTTCTACGAGCAGTACTTC.